The next 22 T cell receptor beta chains were all read from a single sample in a study of early T cells in non-severe SARS-CoV-2 infection. Using its own MiXCR run on the 5' RACE reads, TCRdb lists one record per CDR3 protein. This table holds approximately 70,000 distinct CDR3 sequences, over 10% found once. The specimen comprised whole blood, sampled at baseline. The receptors stem from an adult who was a healthcare worker with PCR-confirmed SARS-CoV-2 infection or an uninfected control (not recorded which).

In its sample, this clonotype was seen a few times. Written as DNA, the CDR3 is TGTGCCAGCTCACAGGGGACGGATGAAAAACTGTTTTTT. It yields the protein CASSQGTDEKLFF. V is TRBV18 and J is TRBJ1-4; possible D gene TRBD1, 5 bases. Germline CDR1 reads KGHSH; CDR2 reads LQKENI. V lost 4 bases and J lost 6, with 9 bases in between. The CDR3 runs to 13 residues.

This clonotype has only a few counts. This sequence joins TRBV6-2 or TRBV6-3 and TRBJ1-2; D unclear. CDR1 MNHEY and CDR2 SVGEGT come from the germline V gene. V gave up 4 bases and J gave up 8 bases, with 8 bases separating them. The CDR3 is 11 residues long. CDR3 nucleotides: TGTGCCAGCAGTTCAGGACCCGGCTACACCTTC. Its protein is CASSSGPGYTF.

This clonotype has more than one count but fewer than ten. V gene TRBV5-6 combines with J gene TRBJ2-7, with D perhaps given as TRBD1 or TRBD2 (6 bases each). The CDR3 runs to 16 residues. The V gene's germline CDR1 is SGHDT and CDR2 YYEEEE. Trimming shortened V by 0 bases and J by 1 base, and 14 bases separated the two germline ends. DNA for the CDR3: TGTGCCAGCAGCTTGGGTCCGGGGGCGCAGTCCTACGAGCAGTACTTC. Translating it yields CASSLGPGAQSYEQYF.

The chain uses TRBV20-1 and TRBJ2-2; D possibly corresponds to TRBD2 (5 bases). CDR1 is DFQATT, CDR2 SNEGSKA, per germline (reference sequence). Trimming removed 2 bases from V and 4 bases from J, with 11 bases in between. CDR3 length: 14 amino acids. CDR3 region: CSARSSLFTGELFF. The CDR3 nucleotides are TGCAGTGCTAGATCTAGCTTGTTCACCGGGGAGCTGTTTTTT.

This clonotype appeared many times. V usage is TRBV11-2 and J usage is TRBJ2-1; D possibly corresponds to TRBD2 (6 bases). CDR1 and CDR2 from the germline V gene are SGHAT and FQNNGV. Trimming took 7 bases from V and 5 from J, leaving 18 bases between them. The CDR3 has 15 residues. The CDR3 DNA reads as TGTGCCAGCACCGGGGGTCAGACGAGGGACAATGAGCAGTTCTTC. It encodes CASTGGQTRDNEQFF.

This clonotype was observed at least ten times. The chain joins TRBV20-1 to TRBJ2-1; TRBD1 matches at 7 bases. This CDR3 is built from 13 residues. CDR1 DFQATT and CDR2 SNEGSKA come from the germline V gene (reference sequence). V gave up 6 bases and J gave up 4 bases; unmatched junction bases: 6. Here the CDR3 DNA reads TGCAGTGCCTCGACAGGGTCTTACAATGAGCAGTTCTTC. Translating it yields CSASTGSYNEQFF.

This clonotype has only a few counts. The chain has TRBV29-1 and TRBJ1-1; 7 nucleotides line up with TRBD1. The germline V gene has CDR1 SQVTM and CDR2 ANQGSEA. The CDR3 loop spans 15 amino acids. The V gene end was trimmed by 4 bases and the J gene end by 10 bases; junction bases not matched to a gene: 18. The DNA for the CDR3 is TGCAGCGTTGTTGGTCGGGGACAGCAAAAACCATCAGCTTTCTTT. Its translation is CSVVGRGQQKPSAFF. The full variable domain, its missing parts supplied by reference TRBV29-1 and TRBJ1-1, is SAVISQKPSRDICQRGTSLTIQCQVDSQVTMMFWYRQQPGQSLTLIATANQGSEATYESGFVIDKFPISRPNLTFSTLTVSNMSPEDSSIYLCSVVGRGQQKPSAFFGQGTRLTVV.

V is TRBV7-2 and J is TRBJ2-2; D could derive from TRBD1 or TRBD2 (7 bases each). Trimming took off 4 bases at V and 0 bases at J, with 15 bases between the two ends. The CDR3 consists of 17 residues. Per germline, CDR1 SGHTA and CDR2 FQGNSA. The CDR3 DNA is TGTGCCAGCAGCTGGGGGGGACAGTCCCCGAACACCGGGGAGCTGTTTTTT. Its protein product is CASSWGGQSPNTGELFF.

This clonotype appeared a few times. The chain joins TRBV7-6 to TRBJ1-1, with 9 bases that match TRBD1. Germline V lookup: CDR1 SGHVS, CDR2 FNYEAQ. Germline trimming cut 2 bases from V and 4 bases from J; bases unmatched to any gene: 17. CDR3 length equals 19 residues. In DNA form, the CDR3 reads TGTGCCAGCAGCTTAATGGTGACAGGGGGTTTCAGCGGTTCCACTGAAGCTTTCTTT. Translation gives CASSLMVTGGFSGSTEAFF.

This clonotype was detected a few times. This chain links TRBV28 with TRBJ1-1, with D possibly being TRBD1 (5 bases). Trimming cost V 7 bases and J 0 bases, with 12 bases left between them. Per germline, CDR1 MDHEN and CDR2 SYDVKM. The CDR3 consists of 14 residues. CDR3 in amino acids: CASNEGPLNTEAFF. CDR3 nucleotide sequence: TGTGCCAGCAACGAGGGGCCCTTGAACACTGAAGCTTTCTTT.

At least ten counts were recorded for this clonotype. This chain connects TRBV7-2 to TRBJ1-5, with 7 bases lining up with TRBD1. The CDR3 loop spans 13 amino acids. The junction had 4 bases not matched to a gene; V was cut back by 4 bases and J by 7 bases. From germline, CDR1 is SGHTA and CDR2 FQGNSA. The chain's CDR3 is CASSYRGEQPQHF. In nucleotides, the CDR3 is TGTGCCAGCAGCTACAGGGGTGAGCAGCCCCAGCATTTT.

This clonotype was counted ten times or more. The chain carries TRBV18 and TRBJ1-6, with 7 bases lining up with TRBD1. This CDR3 comprises 12 residues. The germline CDR1 and CDR2 sequences are KGHSH and LQKENI. Germline trimming cut 5 bases from V and 9 bases from J; bases unmatched to any gene: 1. CDR3 DNA sequence: TGTGCCAGCTCAAGGGGGCCTTCACCCCTCCACTTT. It yields the protein CASSRGPSPLHF.

The chain joins TRBV6-5 to TRBJ1-1; D gene unclear. Between the trimmed V and J ends, which lost 2 bases and 1 base, there was a span of 5 bases. The germline V gene encodes CDR1 MNHEY and CDR2 SVGAGI. CDR3 length: 13 residues. The CDR3: CASSYEGNTEAFF. In nucleotides, the CDR3 is TGTGCCAGCAGTTACGAAGGGAACACTGAAGCTTTCTTT.

Relative to its sample, this clonotype is medium-sized. The rearrangement uses TRBV7-8 and TRBJ2-7, with 7 nucleotides matching TRBD1. The CDR3 length is 15 residues. The trim removed 5 bases at V and 0 bases at J, leaving 7 bases unmatched. Germline V CDR1 and CDR2: SGHVS, FQNEAQ. The CDR3 DNA reads TGTGCCAGCAGCCCTCGACAGGGCCCCTCCTACGAGCAGTACTTC. Amino acids: CASSPRQGPSYEQYF. Full variable domain (rest looked up from reference TRBV7-8 and TRBJ2-7): GAGVSQSPRYKVAKRGQDVALRCDPISGHVSLFWYQQALGQGPEFLTYFQNEAQLDKSGLPSDRFFAERPEGSVSTLKIQRTQQEDSAVYLCASSPRQGPSYEQYFGPGTRLTVT.

J is TRBJ1-1 and V is TRBV12-3 or TRBV12-4; TRBD1 matches at 9 bases. Trimming removed 6 bases from V and 4 bases from J; junction bases left unmatched: 9. The CDR3 totals 15 residues. The CDR3 coding sequence is TGTGCCAGCAGACATAACAGGGGGCTGGCCACTGAAGCTTTCTTT. It encodes CASRHNRGLATEAFF.

The chain couples TRBV28 to TRBJ2-1; possibly TRBD2 for D (6 bases). There are 13 residues in the CDR3. With 6 bases removed from V and 2 bases from J, the gap between germline ends came to 8 bases. Germline V lookup: CDR1 MDHEN, CDR2 SYDVKM. The CDR3 DNA is TGTGCCAGCAGCCGGGGGACCTACAATGAGCAGTTCTTC. Translation gives CASSRGTYNEQFF.

The rearrangement links TRBV7-8 to TRBJ2-2; D is perhaps TRBD1 or TRBD2 (5 bases each). CDR3 length: 19 residues. The V end was cut by 3 bases, the J end by 6 bases, with 26 bases between. Germline loops: CDR1 SGHVS, CDR2 FQNEAQ. CDR3 sequence reads: CASSLLGGLQPRGPGELFF. The CDR3 DNA is TGTGCCAGCAGCTTGTTGGGCGGGCTCCAACCGAGGGGCCCCGGGGAGCTGTTTTTT.

The gene calls are TRBV7-2 and TRBJ1-1; D possibly corresponds to TRBD1 (6 bases). V was cut by 5 bases and J by 2 bases, with 21 bases left in between. There are 17 residues in the CDR3. Germline CDR1 reads SGHTA; CDR2 reads FQGNSA. The CDR3 spells CASSHVLGGATNTEAFF. The CDR3 DNA sequence: TGTGCCAGCAGCCACGTCCTGGGGGGGGCAACCAACACTGAAGCTTTCTTT.

The CDR3 loop is CASSQGASNQPQHF. The CDR3, as DNA: TGTGCCAGCAGTCAGGGGGCGAGCAATCAGCCCCAGCATTTT. J is TRBJ1-5 and V is TRBV12-3 or TRBV12-4; 8 nucleotides line up with TRBD1. The CDR3 consists of 14 residues. Losses at the gene ends were 5 bases for V and 1 base for J; bases not matched to a gene: 1.

This clonotype was recorded at least ten times. This sequence joins TRBV27 and TRBJ2-1; D remains ambiguous. V lost 2 bases to trimming and J lost 6 bases, with 8 bases between them. The CDR3 sequence is 13 residues long. Germline V gene sequence: CDR1 MNHEY, CDR2 SMNVEV (reference sequence). The chain's CDR3 is CASSLGSGNEQFF. The CDR3 region has the DNA TGTGCCAGCAGTTTAGGATCGGGCAATGAGCAGTTCTTC.

The chain recombines TRBV4-1 with TRBJ2-2; 10 bases are shared with TRBD2. CDR3 length: 15 amino acids. Germline lookup yields CDR1 MGHRA and CDR2 YSYEKL. Trimming took 4 bases from V and 7 from J; bases not matched to a gene: 6. In DNA form, the CDR3 reads TGCGCCAGCAGCCCGGCTAGCGGGGGCCGCGGGGAGCTGTTTTTT. Translation: CASSPASGGRGELFF.

The chain has TRBV20-1 and TRBJ1-5; D ambiguous. Germline loops: CDR1 DFQATT, CDR2 SNEGSKA (reference sequence). The V gene lost 6 bases and the J gene lost 0 bases, with 9 bases spanning the gap. CDR3 size: 13 residues. This CDR3 is CSAAAYSNQPQHF. In nucleotides, the CDR3 is TGCAGTGCGGCAGCCTATAGCAATCAGCCCCAGCATTTT.